Included here is one T cell receptor (beta chain) sequence, with context. Its antigen is currently not known. The record has no base qualities; no much larger clone is one base away. The CDR3 goes from the cysteine to the phenylalanine over 12 residues. Only the CDR3 DNA is retained, 36 bases long and in frame from the first base. The germline V gene encodes CDR1 MGHDK and CDR2 SYGVNS. A distance of 6 bases separates the germline ends of V and J, which lose 5 bases and 2 bases respectively. At one collaborating source in Seattle, patients were enrolled during active infection and were followed longitudinally through the course of disease. Each collaborating institution followed its own protocols to collect whole blood in K2EDTA tubes. For TCRbeta analysis, collaborators shipped samples as frozen whole blood, isolated PBMCs, or DNA extracted from either of those sample types. This sample was included in a study of blood T cell repertoires in COVID-19 (TCRdb year 2020). In terms of the full investigation: Samples from collaborators originated in the United States, Italy and Spain and spanned both the acute and convalescent phases of COVID-19. The material from the prospective study consisted of cDNA or gDNA derived from T cells, B-cell-depleted T cells, or PBMCs. Subjects who had been exposed to COVID-19, were actively infected with it, or had recovered from it provided the deeply sampled blood TCRbeta repertoires that made up the dataset. The repertoires were made available in a free public database intended to serve as a resource for research on the immune response to SARS-CoV-2. Samples came from the ongoing ImmuneRACE study (first 160 participants) plus 1,254 subjects from 6 global collaborators. Sample metadata almost always included a de-identified subject ID, COVID-19 status, age in years and sex. Where available, HLA class I and class II types were taken from metadata supplied by the sample provider and were not determined by assay-based typing.

What the work shows at the level of the full study, not this receptor alone: The quantity of clinical and demographic metadata differed by source and by participant and was supplied without curation.

TCRbeta CDR3 regions were amplified from genomic DNA using the immunoSEQ Assay, a bias-controlled multiplex PCR. Per the authors' processing: Nucleated cell counts per sample were estimated from amplification of reference gene primers within the assay. Sequence reads were collapsed and filtered to measure the absolute abundance of every unique TCRbeta CDR3 rearrangement. For each sample, productive Simpson clonality was calculated as the square root of Simpson's diversity index over productive rearrangements. Entries here come from immuneACCESS through TCRdb and include only in-frame sequences with V and J called. Some clones fail to appear in such tables; in the studies checked, an unresolved V gene covers under half of the shortfall, and the cause of the remainder is unknown. Clonal size and the V and J genes are those of that table, whereas D and trimming came from the DNA. The table for this sample lists some 350,000 clones; more than 75% of them were counted only once. The ten largest clones represent about 6.3% of the sample.

Rearrangement joined TRBV25-1 to TRBJ1-2; TRBD1 might be the D gene, on 6 matching bases. The sequencing input was peripheral blood. The receptor comes from a woman aged 45-60 years with COVID-19, enrolled during active disease. At the DNA level, the sequence is TGTGCCAGCAGTAGGGGGAACTATGGCTACACCTTC. Its protein reads: CASSRGNYGYTF.